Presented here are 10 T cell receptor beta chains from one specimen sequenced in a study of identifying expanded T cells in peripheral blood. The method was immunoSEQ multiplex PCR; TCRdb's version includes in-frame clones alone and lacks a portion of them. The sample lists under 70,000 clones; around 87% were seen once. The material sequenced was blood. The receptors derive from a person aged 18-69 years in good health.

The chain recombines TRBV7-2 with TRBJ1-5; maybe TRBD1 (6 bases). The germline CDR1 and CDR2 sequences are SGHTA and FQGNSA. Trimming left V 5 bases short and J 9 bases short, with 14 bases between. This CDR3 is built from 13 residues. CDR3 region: CASSLQGEGPQHF. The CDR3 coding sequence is TGTGCCAGCAGCCTACAGGGAGAGGGGCCCCAGCATTTT.

The CDR3 coding sequence is TGTGCCAGTAGTATAAAGTCCGTAGATGAAAAACTGTTTTTT. Translation gives CASSIKSVDEKLFF. The chain has TRBV19 and TRBJ1-4; D is ambiguous. The length of the CDR3 is 14 residues. The V gene's germline CDR1 is LNHDA and CDR2 SQIVND (reference sequence). The V and J ends lost 2 bases and 6 bases respectively, with 10 bases between them.

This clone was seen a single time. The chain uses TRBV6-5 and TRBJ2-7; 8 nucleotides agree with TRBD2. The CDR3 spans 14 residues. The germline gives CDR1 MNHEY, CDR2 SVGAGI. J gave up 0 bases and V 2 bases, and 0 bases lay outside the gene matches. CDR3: CASSYGLASYEQYF. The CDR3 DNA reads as TGTGCCAGCAGTTACGGACTAGCCTCCTACGAGCAGTACTTC.

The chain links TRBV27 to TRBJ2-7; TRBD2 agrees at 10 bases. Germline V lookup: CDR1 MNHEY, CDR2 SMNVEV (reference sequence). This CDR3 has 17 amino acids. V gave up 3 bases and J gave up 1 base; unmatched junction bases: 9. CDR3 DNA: TGTGCCAGCAGTTTTAAGCTAGCGGGAGAATCTTCCTACGAGCAGTACTTC. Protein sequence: CASSFKLAGESSYEQYF.

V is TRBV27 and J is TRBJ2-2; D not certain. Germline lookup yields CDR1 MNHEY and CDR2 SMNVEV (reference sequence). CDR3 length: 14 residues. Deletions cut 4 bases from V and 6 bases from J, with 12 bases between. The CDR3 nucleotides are TGTGCCAGCAGTTGGAGCTCCACGGCCGGGGAGCTGTTTTTT. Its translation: CASSWSSTAGELFF.

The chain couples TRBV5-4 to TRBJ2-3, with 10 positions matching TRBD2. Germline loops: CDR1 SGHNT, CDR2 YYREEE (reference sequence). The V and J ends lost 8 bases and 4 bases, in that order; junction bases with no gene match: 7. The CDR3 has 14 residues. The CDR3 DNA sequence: TGTGCCAGAGCCACTAGCGGGACCTCAGATACGCAGTATTTT. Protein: CARATSGTSDTQYF.

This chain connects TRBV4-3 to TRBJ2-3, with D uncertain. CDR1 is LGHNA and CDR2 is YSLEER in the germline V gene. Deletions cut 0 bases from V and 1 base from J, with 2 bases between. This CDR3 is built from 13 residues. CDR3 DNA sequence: TGCGCCAGCAGCCAAGAGCGCACAGATACGCAGTATTTT. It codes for CASSQERTDTQYF.

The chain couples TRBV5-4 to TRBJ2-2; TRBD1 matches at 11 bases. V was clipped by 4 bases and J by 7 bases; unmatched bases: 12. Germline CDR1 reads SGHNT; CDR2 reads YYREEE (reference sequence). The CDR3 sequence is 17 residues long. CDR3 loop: CASSPGQGAWENGELFF. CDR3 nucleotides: TGTGCCAGCAGCCCCGGACAGGGGGCTTGGGAAAACGGGGAGCTGTTTTTT.

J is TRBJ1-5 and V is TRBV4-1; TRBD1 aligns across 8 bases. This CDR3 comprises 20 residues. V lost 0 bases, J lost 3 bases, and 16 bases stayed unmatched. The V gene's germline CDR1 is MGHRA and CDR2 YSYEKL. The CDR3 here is CASSQELFVRDRRFNQPQHF. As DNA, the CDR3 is TGCGCCAGCAGCCAAGAATTATTTGTCCGGGACAGGAGATTCAATCAGCCCCAGCATTTT.

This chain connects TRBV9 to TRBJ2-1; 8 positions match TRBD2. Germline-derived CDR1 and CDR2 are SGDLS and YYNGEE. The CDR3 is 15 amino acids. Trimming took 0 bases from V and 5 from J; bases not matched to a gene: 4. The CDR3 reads CASSVVPGGNNEQFF. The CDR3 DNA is TGTGCCAGCAGCGTAGTCCCGGGAGGGAACAATGAGCAGTTCTTC.